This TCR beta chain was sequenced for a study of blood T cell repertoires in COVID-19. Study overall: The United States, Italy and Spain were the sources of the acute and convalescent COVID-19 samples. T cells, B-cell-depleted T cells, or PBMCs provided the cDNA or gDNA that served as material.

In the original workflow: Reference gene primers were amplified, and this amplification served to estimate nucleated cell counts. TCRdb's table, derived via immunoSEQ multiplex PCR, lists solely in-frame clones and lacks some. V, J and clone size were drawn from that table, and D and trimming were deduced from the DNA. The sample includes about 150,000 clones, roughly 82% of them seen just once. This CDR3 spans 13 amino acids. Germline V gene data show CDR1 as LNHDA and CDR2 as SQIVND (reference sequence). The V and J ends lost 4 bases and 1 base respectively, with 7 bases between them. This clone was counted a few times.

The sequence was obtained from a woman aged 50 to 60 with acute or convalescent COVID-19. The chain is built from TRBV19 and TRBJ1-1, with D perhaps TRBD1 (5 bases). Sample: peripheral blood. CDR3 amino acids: CASSRTPNTEAFF. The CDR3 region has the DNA TGTGCCAGTAGTAGGACACCGAACACTGAAGCTTTCTTT.